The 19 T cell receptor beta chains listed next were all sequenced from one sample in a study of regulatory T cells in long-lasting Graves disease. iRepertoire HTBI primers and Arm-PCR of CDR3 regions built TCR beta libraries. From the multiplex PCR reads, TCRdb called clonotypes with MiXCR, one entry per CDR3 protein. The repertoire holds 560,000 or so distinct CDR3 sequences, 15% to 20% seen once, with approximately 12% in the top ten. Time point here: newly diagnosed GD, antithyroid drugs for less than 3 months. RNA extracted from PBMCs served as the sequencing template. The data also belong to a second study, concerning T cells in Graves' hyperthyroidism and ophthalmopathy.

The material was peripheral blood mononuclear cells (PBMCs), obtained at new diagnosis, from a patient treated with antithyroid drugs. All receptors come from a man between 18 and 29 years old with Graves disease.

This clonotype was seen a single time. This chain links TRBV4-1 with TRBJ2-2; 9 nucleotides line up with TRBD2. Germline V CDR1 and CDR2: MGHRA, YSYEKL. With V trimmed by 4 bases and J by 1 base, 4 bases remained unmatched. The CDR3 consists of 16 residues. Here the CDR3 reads CASSPRLAVNTGELFF. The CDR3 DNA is TGCGCCAGCAGCCCACGACTAGCGGTGAACACCGGGGAGCTGTTTTTT.

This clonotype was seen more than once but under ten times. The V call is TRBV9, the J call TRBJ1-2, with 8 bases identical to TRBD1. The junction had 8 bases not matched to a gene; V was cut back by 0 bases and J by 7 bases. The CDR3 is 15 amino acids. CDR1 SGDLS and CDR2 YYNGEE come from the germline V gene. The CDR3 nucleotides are TGTGCCAGCAGCGTAGGAGCGGAGGACAGGGCTGGCTACACCTTC. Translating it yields CASSVGAEDRAGYTF.

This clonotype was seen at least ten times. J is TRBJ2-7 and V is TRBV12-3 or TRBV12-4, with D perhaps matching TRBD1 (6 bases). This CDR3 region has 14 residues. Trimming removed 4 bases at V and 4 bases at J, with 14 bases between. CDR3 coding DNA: TGTGCCAGCAGTTGGCAAGGGGGTTCATACGAGCAGTACTTC. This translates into CASSWQGGSYEQYF.

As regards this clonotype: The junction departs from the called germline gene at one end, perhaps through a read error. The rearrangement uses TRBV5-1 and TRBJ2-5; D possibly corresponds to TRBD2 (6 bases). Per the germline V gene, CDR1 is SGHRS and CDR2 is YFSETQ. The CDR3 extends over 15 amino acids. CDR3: CASSLNRRARETQYF. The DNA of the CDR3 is TGTGCCAGCAGCTTGAACCGGAGGGCAAGGGAGACCCAGTACTTC.

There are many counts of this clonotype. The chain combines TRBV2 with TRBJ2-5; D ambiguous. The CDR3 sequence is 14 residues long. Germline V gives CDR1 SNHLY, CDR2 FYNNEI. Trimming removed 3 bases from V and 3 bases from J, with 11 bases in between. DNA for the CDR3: TGTGCCAGCAGTGAGAATGGTGAGGAAGAGACCCAGTACTTC. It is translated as CASSENGEEETQYF. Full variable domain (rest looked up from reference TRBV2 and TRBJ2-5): EPEVTQTPSHQVTQMGQEVILRCVPISNHLYFYWYRQILGQKVEFLVSFYNNEISEKSEIFDDQFSVERPDGSNFTLKIRSTKLEDSAMYFCASSENGEEETQYFGPGTRLLVL.

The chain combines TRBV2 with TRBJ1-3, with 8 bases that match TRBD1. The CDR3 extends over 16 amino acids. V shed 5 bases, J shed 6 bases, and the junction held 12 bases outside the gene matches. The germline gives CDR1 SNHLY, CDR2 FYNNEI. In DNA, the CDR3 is TGTGCCAGCAGTCCCAACCTGGACAGGGAAGAAAACACCATATATTTT. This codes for CASSPNLDREENTIYF.

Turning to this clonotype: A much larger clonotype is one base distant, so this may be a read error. CDR3: CASSLITGLYDEQFF. CDR3 DNA sequence: TGTGCCAGCAGCCTAATCACAGGCCTCTACGATGAGCAGTTCTTC. J is TRBJ2-1 and V is TRBV27; tentatively, D is TRBD1 (5 bases). This CDR3 region has 15 residues. The V gene's germline CDR1 is MNHEY and CDR2 SMNVEV (reference sequence).

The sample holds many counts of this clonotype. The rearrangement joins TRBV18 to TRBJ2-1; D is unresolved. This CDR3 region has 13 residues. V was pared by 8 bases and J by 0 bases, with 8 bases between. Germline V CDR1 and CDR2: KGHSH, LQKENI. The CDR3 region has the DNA TGTGCCAGCCGCCGCAGCTCCTACAATGAGCAGTTCTTC. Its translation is CASRRSSYNEQFF. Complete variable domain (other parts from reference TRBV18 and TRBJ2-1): NAGVMQNPRHLVRRRGQEARLRCSPMKGHSHVYWYRQLPEEGLKFMVYLQKENIIDESGMPKERFSAEFPKEGPSILRIQQVVRGDSAAYFCASRRSSYNEQFFGPGTRLTVL.

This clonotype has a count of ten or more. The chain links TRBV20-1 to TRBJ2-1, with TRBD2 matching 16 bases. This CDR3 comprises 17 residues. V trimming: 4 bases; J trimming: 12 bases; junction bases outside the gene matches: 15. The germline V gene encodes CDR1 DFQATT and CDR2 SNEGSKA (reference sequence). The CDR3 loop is CSATTSSGTSGRAGQFF. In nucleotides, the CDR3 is TGCAGTGCTACCACTTCTTCCGGGACTAGCGGGAGGGCGGGGCAGTTCTTC.

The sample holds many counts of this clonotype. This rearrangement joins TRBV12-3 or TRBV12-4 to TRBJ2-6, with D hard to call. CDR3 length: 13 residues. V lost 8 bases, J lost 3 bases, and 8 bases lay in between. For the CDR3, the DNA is TGTGCCAGCGCGGTTCATGGGGCCAACGTCCTGACTTTC. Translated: CASAVHGANVLTF.

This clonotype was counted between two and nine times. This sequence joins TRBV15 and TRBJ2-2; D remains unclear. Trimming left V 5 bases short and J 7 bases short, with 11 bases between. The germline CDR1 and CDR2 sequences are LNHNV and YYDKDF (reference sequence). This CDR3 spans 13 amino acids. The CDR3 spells CATSAHKGGELFF. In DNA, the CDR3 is TGTGCCACCAGCGCCCACAAGGGCGGGGAGCTGTTTTTT.

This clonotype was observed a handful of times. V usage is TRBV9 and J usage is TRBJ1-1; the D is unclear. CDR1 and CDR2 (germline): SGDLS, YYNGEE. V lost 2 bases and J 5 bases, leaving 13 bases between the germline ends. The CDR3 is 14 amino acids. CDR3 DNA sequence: TGTGCCAGCAGCGTGAGGGCCTCGGGGACTGAAGCTTTCTTT. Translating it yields CASSVRASGTEAFF.

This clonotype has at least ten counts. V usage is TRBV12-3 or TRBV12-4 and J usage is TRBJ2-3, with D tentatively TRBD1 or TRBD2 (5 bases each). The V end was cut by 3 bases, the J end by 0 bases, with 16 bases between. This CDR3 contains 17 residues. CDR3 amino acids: CASSFSRGQSSTDTQYF. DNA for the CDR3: TGTGCCAGCAGTTTCAGCCGGGGCCAGTCTAGCACAGATACGCAGTATTTT.

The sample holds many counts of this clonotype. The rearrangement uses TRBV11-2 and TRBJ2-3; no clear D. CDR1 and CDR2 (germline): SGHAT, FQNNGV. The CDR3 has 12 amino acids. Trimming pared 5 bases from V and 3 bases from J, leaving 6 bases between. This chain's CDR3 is CASSLFTDTQYF. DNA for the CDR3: TGTGCCAGCAGCCTCTTTACAGATACGCAGTATTTT.

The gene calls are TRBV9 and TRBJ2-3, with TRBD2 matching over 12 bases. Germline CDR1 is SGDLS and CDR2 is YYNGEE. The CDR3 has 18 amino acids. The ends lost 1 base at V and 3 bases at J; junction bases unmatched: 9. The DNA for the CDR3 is TGTGCCAGCAGCGTATCCCGACTAGCGGGAGAGGGTACAGATACGCAGTATTTT. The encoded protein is CASSVSRLAGEGTDTQYF.

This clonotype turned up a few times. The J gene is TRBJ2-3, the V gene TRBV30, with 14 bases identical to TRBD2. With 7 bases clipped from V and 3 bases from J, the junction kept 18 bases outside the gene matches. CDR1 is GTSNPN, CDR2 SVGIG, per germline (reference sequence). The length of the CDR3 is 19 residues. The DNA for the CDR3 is TGTGCCTTAGACCCGGGACTAGCGGGAGAGCCCTTCCTGACAGATACGCAGTATTTT. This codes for CALDPGLAGEPFLTDTQYF.

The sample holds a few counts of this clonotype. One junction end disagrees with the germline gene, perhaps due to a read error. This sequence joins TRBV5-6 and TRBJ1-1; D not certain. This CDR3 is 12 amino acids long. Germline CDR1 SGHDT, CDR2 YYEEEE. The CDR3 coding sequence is TGTGCCAGCAGCTTGGGGCGTACTGAAGCTCTCTTT. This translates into CASSLGRTEALF.

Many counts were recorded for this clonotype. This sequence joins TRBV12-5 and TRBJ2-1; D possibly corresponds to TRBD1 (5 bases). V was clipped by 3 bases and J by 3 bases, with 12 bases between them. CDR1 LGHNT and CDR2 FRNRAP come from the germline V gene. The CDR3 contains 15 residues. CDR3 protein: CASGLVEDNYNEQFF. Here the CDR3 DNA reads TGTGCTAGTGGTTTAGTCGAGGACAACTACAATGAGCAGTTCTTC.

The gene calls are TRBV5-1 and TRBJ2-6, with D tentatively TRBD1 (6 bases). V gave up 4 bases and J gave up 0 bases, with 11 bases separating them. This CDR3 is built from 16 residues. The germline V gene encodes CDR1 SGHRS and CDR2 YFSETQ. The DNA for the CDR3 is TGCGCCAGCAGCACGGGACACCGCTCTGGGGCCAACGTCCTGACTTTC. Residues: CASSTGHRSGANVLTF.